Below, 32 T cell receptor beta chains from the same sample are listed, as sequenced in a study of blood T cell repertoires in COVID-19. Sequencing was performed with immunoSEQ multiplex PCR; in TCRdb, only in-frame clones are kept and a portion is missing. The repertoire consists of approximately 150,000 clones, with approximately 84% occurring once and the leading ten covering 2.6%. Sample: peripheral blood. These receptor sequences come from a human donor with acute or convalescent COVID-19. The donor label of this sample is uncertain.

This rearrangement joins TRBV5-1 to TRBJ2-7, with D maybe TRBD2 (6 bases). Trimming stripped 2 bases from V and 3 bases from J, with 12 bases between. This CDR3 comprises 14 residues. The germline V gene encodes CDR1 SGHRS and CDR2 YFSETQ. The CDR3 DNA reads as TGCGCCAGCAGCTTCTTGTCGGGGGACTACGAGCAGTACGTC. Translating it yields CASSFLSGDYEQYV.

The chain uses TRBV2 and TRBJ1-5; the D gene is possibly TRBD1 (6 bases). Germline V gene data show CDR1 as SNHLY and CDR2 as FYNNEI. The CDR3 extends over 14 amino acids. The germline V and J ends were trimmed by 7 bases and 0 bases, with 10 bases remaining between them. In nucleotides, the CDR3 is TGTGCCAGCACCCGAGGGGGTAGCAATCAGCCCCAGCATTTT. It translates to CASTRGGSNQPQHF.

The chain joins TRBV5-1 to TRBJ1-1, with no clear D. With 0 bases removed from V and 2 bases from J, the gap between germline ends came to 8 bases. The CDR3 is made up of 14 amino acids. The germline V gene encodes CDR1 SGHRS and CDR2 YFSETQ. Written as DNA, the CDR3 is TGCGCCAGCAGCTTGGGTAGCTCAAACACTGAAGCTTTCTTT. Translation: CASSLGSSNTEAFF.

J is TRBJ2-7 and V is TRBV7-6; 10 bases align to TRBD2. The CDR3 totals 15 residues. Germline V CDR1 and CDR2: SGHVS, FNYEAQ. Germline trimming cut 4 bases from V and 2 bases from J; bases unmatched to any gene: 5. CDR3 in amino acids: CASSWGTSDTYEQYV. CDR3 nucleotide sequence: TGTGCCAGCAGCTGGGGGACTAGCGACACCTACGAGCAGTACGTC.

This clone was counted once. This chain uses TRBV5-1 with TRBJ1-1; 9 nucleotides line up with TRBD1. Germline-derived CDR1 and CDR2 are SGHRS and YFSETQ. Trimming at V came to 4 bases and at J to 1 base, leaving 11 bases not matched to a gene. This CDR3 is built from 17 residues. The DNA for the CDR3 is TGCGCCAGCAGCCAGGGACAGGGAATGGTGAGGAACACTGAAGCTTTCTTT. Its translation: CASSQGQGMVRNTEAFF.

CDR3 in amino acids: CASSSNRGTEAFF. The CDR3 DNA follows: TGTGCCAGCAGTTCGAATAGGGGTACTGAAGCTTTCTTT. This rearrangement joins TRBV2 to TRBJ1-1, with D possibly matching TRBD1 (5 bases). Trimming removed 5 bases from V and 5 bases from J, with 12 bases in between. This CDR3 contains 13 residues. CDR1 SNHLY and CDR2 FYNNEI come from the germline V gene.

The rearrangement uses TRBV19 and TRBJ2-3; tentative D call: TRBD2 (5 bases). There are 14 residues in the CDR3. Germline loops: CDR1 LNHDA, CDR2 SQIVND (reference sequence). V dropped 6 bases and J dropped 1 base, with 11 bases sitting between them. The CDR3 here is CASRDLTRTDTQYF. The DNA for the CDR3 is TGTGCCAGTAGGGACTTGACGCGCACAGATACGCAGTATTTT.

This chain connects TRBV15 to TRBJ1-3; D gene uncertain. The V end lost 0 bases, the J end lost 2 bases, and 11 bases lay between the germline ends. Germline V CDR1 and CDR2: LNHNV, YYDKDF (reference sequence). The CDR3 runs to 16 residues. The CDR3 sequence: CATSRDLQLTGNTIYF. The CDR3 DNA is TGTGCCACCAGCAGAGATTTACAGCTTACTGGAAACACCATATATTTT.

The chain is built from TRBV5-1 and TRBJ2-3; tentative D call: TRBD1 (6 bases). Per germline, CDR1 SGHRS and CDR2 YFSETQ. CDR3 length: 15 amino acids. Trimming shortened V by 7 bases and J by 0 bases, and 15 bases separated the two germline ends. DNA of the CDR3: TGCGCCAGCTTACGGGCAGGGGATAGCACAGATACGCAGTATTTT. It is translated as CASLRAGDSTDTQYF.

The DNA of the CDR3 is TGTGCCAGCAGCTTATCCAGGGAAACTGAAGCTTTCTTT. It is translated as CASSLSRETEAFF. V gene TRBV7-3 combines with J gene TRBJ1-1, with D tentatively TRBD1 (5 bases). The CDR3 extends over 13 amino acids. Germline V CDR1 and CDR2: SGHTA, FQGTGA. V gave up 2 bases and J gave up 5 bases, with 9 bases separating them.

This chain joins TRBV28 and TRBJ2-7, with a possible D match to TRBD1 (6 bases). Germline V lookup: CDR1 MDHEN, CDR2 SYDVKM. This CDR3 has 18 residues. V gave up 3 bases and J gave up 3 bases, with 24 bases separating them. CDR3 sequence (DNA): TGTGCCAGCAGTTTCTATACAGGGTACCCTGTACCTGACTACGAGCAGTACTTC. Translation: CASSFYTGYPVPDYEQYF.

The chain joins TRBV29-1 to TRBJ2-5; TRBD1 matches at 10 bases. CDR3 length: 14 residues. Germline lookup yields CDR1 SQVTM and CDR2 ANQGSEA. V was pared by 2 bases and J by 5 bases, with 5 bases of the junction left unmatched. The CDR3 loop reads CSVERDRGRETQYF. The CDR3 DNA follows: TGCAGCGTTGAAAGGGACAGGGGACGGGAGACCCAGTACTTC. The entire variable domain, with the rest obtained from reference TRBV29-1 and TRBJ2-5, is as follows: SAVISQKPSRDICQRGTSLTIQCQVDSQVTMMFWYRQQPGQSLTLIATANQGSEATYESGFVIDKFPISRPNLTFSTLTVSNMSPEDSSIYLCSVERDRGRETQYFGPGTRLLVL.

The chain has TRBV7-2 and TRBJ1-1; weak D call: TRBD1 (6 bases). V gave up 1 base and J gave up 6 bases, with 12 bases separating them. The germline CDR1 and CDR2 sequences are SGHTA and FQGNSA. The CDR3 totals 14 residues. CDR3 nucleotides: TGTGCCAGCAGCTTAGGGTGGGGGGGCGCTGAAGCTTTCTTT. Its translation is CASSLGWGGAEAFF.

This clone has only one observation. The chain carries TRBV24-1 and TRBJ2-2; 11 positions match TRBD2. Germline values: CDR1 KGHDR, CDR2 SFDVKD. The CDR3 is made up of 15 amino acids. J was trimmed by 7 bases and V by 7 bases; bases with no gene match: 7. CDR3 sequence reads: CATRQTSGVGGELFF. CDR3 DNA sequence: TGTGCCACCAGGCAGACTAGCGGGGTTGGCGGGGAGCTGTTTTTT.

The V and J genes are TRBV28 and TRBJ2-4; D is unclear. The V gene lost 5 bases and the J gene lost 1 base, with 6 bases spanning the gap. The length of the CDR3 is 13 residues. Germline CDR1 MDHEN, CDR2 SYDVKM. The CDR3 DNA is TGTGCCAGCAGTCCCCCGGCCAAAAACATTCAGTACTTC. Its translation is CASSPPAKNIQYF.

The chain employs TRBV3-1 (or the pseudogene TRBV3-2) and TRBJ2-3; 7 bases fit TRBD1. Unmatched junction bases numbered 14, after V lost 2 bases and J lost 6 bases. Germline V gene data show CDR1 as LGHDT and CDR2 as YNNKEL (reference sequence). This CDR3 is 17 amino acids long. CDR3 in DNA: TGTGCCAGCAGCCAAAGATTGGACTGGACAGGTGGGGATACGCAGTATTTT. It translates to CASSQRLDWTGGDTQYF.

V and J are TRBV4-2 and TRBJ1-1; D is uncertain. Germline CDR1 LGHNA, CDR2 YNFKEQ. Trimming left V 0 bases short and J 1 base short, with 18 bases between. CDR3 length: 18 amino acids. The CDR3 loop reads CASSQDFIGRASNTEAFF. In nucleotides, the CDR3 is TGTGCCAGCAGCCAAGATTTCATAGGGAGGGCCTCGAACACTGAAGCTTTCTTT.

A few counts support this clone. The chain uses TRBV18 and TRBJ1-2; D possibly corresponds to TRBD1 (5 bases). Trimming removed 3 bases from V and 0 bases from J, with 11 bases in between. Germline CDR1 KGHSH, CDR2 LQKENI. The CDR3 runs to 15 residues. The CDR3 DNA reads TGTGCCAGCTCACCTAGAACAGGAGCTAACTATGGCTACACCTTC. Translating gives CASSPRTGANYGYTF.

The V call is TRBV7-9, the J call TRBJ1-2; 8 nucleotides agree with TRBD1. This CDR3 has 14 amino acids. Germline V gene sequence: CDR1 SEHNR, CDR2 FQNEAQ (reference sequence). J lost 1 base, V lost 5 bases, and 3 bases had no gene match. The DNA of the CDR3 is TGTGCCAGCAGCGTGACAGGGGTTAACTATGGCTACACCTTC. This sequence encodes CASSVTGVNYGYTF.

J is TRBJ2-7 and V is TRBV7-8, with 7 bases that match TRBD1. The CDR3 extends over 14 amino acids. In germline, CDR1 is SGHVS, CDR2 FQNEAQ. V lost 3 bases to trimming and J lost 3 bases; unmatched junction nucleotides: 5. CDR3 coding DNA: TGTGCCAGCAGCTTGGACAGGACTGTCTACGAGCAGTACGTC. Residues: CASSLDRTVYEQYV.

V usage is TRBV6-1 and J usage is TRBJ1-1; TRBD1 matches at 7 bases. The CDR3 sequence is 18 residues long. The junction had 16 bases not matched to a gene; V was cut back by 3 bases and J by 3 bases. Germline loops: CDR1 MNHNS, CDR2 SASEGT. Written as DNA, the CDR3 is TGTGCCAGCAGTGAGCCACAGGGGCGTCGGATCGTGGACACTGAAGCTTTCTTT. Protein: CASSEPQGRRIVDTEAFF.

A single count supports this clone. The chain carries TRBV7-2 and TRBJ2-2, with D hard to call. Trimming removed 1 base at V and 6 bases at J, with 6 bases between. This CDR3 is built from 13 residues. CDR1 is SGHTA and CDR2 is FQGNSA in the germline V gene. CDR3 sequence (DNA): TGTGCCAGCAGCTTAGTCGCGTCCGGGGAGCTGTTTTTT. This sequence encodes CASSLVASGELFF.

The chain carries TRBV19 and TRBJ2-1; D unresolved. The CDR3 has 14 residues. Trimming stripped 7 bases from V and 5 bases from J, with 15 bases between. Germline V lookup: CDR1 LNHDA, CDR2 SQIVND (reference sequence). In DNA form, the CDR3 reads TGTGCCAGTACAAGACTCTTCTTTGACAATGAGCAGTTCTTC. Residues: CASTRLFFDNEQFF.

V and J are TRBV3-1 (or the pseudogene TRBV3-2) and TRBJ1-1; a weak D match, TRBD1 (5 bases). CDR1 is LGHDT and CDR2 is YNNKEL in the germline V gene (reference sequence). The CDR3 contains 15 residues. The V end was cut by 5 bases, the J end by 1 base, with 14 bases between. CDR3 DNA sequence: TGTGCCAGCAGCTTATCTAGGGGCACGAACACTGAAGCTTTCTTT. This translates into CASSLSRGTNTEAFF.

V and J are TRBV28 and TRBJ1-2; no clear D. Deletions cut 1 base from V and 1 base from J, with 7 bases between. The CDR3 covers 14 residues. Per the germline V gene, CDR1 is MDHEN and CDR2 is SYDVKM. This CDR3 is CASSLSPGNYGYTF. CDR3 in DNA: TGTGCCAGCAGTTTATCCCCGGGTAACTATGGCTACACCTTC.

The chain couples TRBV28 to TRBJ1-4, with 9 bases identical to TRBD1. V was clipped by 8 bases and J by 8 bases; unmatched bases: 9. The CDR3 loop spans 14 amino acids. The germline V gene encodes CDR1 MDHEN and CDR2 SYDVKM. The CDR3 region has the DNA TGTGCCAGCGCCTCCGGGACAGGGTTGGAAAAACTGTTTTTT. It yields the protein CASASGTGLEKLFF.

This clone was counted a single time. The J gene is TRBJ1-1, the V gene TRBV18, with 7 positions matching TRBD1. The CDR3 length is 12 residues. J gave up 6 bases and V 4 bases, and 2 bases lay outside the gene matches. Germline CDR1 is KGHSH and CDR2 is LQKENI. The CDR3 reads CASSQGAAEAFF. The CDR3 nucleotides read TGTGCCAGCTCACAGGGGGCAGCTGAAGCTTTCTTT.

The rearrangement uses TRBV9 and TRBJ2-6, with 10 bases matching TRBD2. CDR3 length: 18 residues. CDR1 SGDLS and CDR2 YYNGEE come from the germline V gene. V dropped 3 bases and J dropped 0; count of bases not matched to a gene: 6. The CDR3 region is CASSARGLANSGANVLTF. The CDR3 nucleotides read TGTGCCAGCAGCGCGAGGGGACTAGCGAACTCTGGGGCCAACGTCCTGACTTTC.

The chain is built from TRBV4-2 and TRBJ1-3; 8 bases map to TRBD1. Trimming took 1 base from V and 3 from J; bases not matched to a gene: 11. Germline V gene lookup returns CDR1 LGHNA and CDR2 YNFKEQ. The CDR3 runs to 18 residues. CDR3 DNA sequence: TGTGCCAGCAGCCAAGCTGCCACTACAGGGGGAGGTGGAAACACCATATATTTT. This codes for CASSQAATTGGGGNTIYF.

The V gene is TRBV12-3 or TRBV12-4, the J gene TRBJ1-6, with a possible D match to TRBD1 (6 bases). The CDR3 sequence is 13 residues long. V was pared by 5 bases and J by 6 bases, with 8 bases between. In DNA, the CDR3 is TGTGCCAGCAGTCCGGACAGTAATTCACCCCTCCACTTT. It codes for CASSPDSNSPLHF.

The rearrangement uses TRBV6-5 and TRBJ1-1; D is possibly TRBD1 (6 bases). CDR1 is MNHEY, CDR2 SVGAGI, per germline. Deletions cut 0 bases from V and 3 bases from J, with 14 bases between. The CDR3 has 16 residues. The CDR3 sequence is CASSYSDSGAHTEAFF. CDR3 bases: TGTGCCAGCAGTTACTCAGATTCAGGGGCTCACACTGAAGCTTTCTTT.

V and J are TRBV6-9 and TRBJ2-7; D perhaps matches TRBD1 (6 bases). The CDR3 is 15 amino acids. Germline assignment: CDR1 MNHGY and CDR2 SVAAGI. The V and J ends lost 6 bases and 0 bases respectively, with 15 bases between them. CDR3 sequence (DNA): TGTGCCAGCAGCAACAGGGCCCCTCTCTCCTACGAGCAGTACTTC. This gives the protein CASSNRAPLSYEQYF.